One T cell receptor (beta chain) is described in this entry. This entry belongs to a study of blood T cell repertoires in COVID-19. The wider study: Samples of COVID-19 (acute and convalescent) were obtained from the United States, Italy and Spain.

Authors' processing steps: It was from reference gene primer amplification that nucleated cell counts were estimated. Using immunoSEQ multiplex PCR, the repertoire was profiled, and TCRdb retains in-frame clones only, with some absent. The DNA gave D and trimming, while V, J and clone size come from that table. The sample has under 500,000 clones, approximately 90% seen once. Two consecutive negative NP/OP PCR tests, clearance, or resolved symptoms defined Cohort 3 recovery. The CDR3 consists of 14 residues. The germline CDR1 and CDR2 sequences are SQVTM and ANQGSEA. J lost 1 base, V lost 7 bases, and 8 bases had no gene match.

The sequencing input was PBMCs or T cells enriched from blood (not recorded which). The clonotype was recovered from a man in his thirties or forties who had recovered from COVID-19. The chain has TRBV29-1 and TRBJ2-3; 7 bases align to TRBD1. The chain's CDR3 is CSADRAWGTDTQYF. The DNA of the CDR3 is TGCAGCGCCGACAGGGCCTGGGGCACAGATACGCAGTATTTT.